The next 5 T cell receptor beta chains were all read from a single sample in a study of CXCR3-negative and CXCR3-positive naive CD8 T cells. Each TRB cDNA library was prepared by 5' RACE (with UMI labels). Reanalyzing the 5' RACE reads, TCRdb keeps one entry per CDR3 protein, without DNA. With 55,000 to 65,000 distinct CDR3 sequences in the sample, the ten largest clones hold roughly 4.2%. Sequencing used naive CXCR3- CD8+ T cells from blood. Regarding subset: CD45RO-CCR7+CD27+CD95- naive CD8+ T cells lacking CXCR3 (TNR3-). The receptors originated from a human donor in good health. Some clones in this sample may be carry-over from other donors' samples.

The chain has TRBV6-2 or TRBV6-3 and TRBJ2-5; TCRdb gives TRBD2 as the D gene, but with no DNA this cannot be confirmed. CDR3 length: 14 residues. Looked up from germline, CDR1 is MNHEY and CDR2 is SVGEGT. The CDR3 loop reads CASSTGLAPETQYF.

The chain carries TRBV21-1 and TRBJ2-7. TRBV21-1 is annotated as a pseudogene. The CDR3 sequence is 14 residues long. CDR3 in amino acids: CASSKNGIAYEQYF.

This chain links TRBV19 with TRBJ2-4; TCRdb picks TRBD1, but there is no DNA to check that call. This CDR3 is built from 13 residues. Looked up from germline, CDR1 is LNHDA and CDR2 is SQIVND (reference sequence). CDR3: CASSLQGRNIQYF.

This chain uses TRBV6-5 with TRBJ2-5; without DNA, the TCRdb call of TRBD1 cannot be checked. Looked up from germline, CDR1 is MNHEY and CDR2 is SVGAGI. The CDR3 is made up of 20 amino acids. This chain's CDR3 is CASRSAGTGNTPPQRETQYF.

The genes are TRBV3-1 and TRBJ2-2; with no DNA, the TCRdb D assignment of TRBD2 cannot be verified. The V gene's germline CDR1 is LGHDT and CDR2 YNNKEL (reference sequence). The CDR3 extends over 16 amino acids. CDR3 amino acids: CASSETGLGGTGELFF.